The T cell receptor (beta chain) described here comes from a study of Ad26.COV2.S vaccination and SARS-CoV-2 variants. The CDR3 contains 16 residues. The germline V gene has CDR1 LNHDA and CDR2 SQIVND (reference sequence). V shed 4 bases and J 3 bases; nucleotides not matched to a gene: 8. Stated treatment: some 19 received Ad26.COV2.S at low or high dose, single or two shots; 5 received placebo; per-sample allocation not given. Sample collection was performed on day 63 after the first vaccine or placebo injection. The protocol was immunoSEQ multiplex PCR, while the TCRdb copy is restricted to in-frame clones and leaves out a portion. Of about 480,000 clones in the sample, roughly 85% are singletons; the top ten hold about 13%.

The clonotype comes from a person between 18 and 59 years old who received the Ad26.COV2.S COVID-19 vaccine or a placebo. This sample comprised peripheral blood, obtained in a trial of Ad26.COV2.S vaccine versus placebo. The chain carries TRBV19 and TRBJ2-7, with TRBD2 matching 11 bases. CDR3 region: CASSTTRTSGSYEQYF. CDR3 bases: TGTGCCAGTAGTACCACCCGCACTAGCGGGAGCTACGAGCAGTACTTC.